This T cell receptor beta chain comes out of a study of T cell changes during pregnancy in multiple sclerosis. Assay used: immunoSEQ multiplex PCR; TCRdb lists only in-frame clones, some missing. Among some 40,000 clones listed, more than 70% were seen once. The germline V and J ends were trimmed by 11 bases and 2 bases, with 16 bases remaining between them. The CDR3 totals 14 residues. Germline lookup yields CDR1 LNHDA and CDR2 SQIVND (reference sequence). This specimen was CD8+ T cells from peripheral blood mononuclear cells, taken in the first trimester of pregnancy. The rearrangement joins TRBV19 to TRBJ1-3; D is unclear. This receptor was identified in a female donor with multiple sclerosis, enrolled in a pregnancy study. The DNA for the CDR3 is TGTGCCGTCGCGGATCGGAGCACTGGAAACACCATATATTTT. Translating it yields CAVADRSTGNTIYF.